This T cell receptor (beta chain) was identified in a study of T cell responses to AZD1222 COVID-19 vaccine. As concerns this clone: Its antigen is currently unknown.

Whole-study findings and limits: Along spike, vaccine-associated CD4 TCRs were found throughout, with dominance at 160-218 and 743-854. The study identified only a handful of AZD1222 recipients as seropositive at baseline.

Profiling relied on immunoSEQ multiplex PCR, and the TCRdb table lists in-frame clones only, not all of them. Found here are about 100,000 clones, over 75% of them singletons; the top ten hold 4.2%. V was cut by 5 bases and J by 4 bases, with 29 bases left in between. CDR1 is SEHNR, CDR2 FQNEAQ, per germline (reference sequence). The CDR3 has 19 amino acids. This chain links TRBV7-9 with TRBJ1-2, with D possibly matching TRBD1 (6 bases). This TCR came from an adult in good health. The source was peripheral blood, collected on day 0 of MenACWY control vaccination. As DNA, the CDR3 is TGTGCCAGCAGCCCACGTATCCCGGGACAAGGTGATAGAGGCTATGGCTACACCTTC. Its protein product is CASSPRIPGQGDRGYGYTF.